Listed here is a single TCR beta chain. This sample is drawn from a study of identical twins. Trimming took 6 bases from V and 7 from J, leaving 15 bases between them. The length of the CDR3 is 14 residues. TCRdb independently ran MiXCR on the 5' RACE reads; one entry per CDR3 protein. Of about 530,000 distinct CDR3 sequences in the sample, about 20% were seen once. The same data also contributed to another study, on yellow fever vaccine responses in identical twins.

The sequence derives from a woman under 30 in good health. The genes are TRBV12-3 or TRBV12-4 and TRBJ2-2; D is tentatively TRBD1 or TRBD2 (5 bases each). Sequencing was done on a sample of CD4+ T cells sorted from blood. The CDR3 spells CASSGDGNFGELFF. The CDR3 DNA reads TGTGCCAGCAGCGGGGACGGCAACTTCGGGGAGCTGTTTTTT.